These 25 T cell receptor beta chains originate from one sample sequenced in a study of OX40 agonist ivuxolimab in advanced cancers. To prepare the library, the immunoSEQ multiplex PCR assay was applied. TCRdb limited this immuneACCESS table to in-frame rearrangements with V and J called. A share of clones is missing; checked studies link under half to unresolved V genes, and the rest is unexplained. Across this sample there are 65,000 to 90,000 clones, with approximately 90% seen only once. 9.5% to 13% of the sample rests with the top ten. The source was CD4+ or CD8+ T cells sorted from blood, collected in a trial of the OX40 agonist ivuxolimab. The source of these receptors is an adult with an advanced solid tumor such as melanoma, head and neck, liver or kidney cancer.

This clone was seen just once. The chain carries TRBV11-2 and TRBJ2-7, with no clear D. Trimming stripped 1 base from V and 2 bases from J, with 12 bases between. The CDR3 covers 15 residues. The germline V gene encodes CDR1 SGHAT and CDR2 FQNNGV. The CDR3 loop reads CASSLGTLTTYEQYF. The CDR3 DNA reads TGTGCCAGCAGCTTAGGGACCCTAACCACCTACGAGCAGTACTTC.

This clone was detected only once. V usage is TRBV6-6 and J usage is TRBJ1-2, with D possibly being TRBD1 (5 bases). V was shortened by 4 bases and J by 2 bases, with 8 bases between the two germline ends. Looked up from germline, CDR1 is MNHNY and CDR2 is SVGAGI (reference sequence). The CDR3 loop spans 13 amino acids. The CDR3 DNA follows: TGTGCCAGCAGTTCGACAGCAAACTATGGCTACACCTTC. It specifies CASSSTANYGYTF.

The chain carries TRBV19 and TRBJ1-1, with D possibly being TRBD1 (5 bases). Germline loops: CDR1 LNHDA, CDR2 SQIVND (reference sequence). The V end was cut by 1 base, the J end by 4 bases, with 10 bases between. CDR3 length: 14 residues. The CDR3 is CASSIGGGATEAFF. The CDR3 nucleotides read TGTGCCAGTAGTATAGGGGGGGGTGCCACTGAAGCTTTCTTT.

The CDR3 spells CASRGGEEETQYF. CDR3 DNA: TGTGCCAGTAGGGGCGGGGAGGAAGAGACCCAGTACTTC. This chain connects TRBV5-4 to TRBJ2-5, with a tentative D call TRBD2 (6 bases). CDR1 and CDR2 (germline): SGHNT, YYREEE (reference sequence). Trimming took 8 bases from V and 3 from J, leaving 14 bases between them. CDR3 size: 13 residues. Full variable domain (remainder filled in from reference TRBV5-4 and TRBJ2-5): ETGVTQSPTHLIKTRGQQVTLRCSSQSGHNTVSWYQQALGQGPQFIFQYYREEENGRGNFPPRFSGLQFPNYSSELNVNALELDDSALYLCASRGGEEETQYFGPGTRLLVL.

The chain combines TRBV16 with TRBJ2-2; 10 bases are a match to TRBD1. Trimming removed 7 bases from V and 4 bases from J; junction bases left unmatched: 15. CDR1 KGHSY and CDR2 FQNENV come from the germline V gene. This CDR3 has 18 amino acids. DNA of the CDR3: TGTGCCAGCATTCCCACTGAACCGGGACAGGGGCGCACCGGGGAGCTGTTTTTT. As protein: CASIPTEPGQGRTGELFF.

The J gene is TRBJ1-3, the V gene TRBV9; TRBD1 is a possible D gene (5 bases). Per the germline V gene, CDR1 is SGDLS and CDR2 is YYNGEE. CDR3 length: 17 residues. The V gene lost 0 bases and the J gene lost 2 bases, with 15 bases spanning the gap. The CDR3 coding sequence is TGTGCCAGCAGCGTAGAGAGTCAGGGTTCCGCTGGAAACACCATATATTTT. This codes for CASSVESQGSAGNTIYF. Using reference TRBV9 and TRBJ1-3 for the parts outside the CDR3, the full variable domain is DSGVTQTPKHLITATGQRVTLRCSPRSGDLSVYWYQQSLDQGLQFLIQYYNGEERAKGNILERFSAQQFPDLHSELNLSSLELGDSALYFCASSVESQGSAGNTIYFGEGSWLTVV.

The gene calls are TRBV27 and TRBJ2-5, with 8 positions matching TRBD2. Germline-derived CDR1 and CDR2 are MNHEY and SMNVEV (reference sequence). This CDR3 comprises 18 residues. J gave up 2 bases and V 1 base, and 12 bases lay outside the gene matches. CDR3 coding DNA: TGTGCCAGCAGTTTATGGGGCCCGGGGGGGGTTATACAAGAGACCCAGTACTTC. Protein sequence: CASSLWGPGGVIQETQYF.

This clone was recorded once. Here the CDR3 reads CASSPRDRLDTQYF. The CDR3 coding sequence is TGCGCCAGCAGCCCCCGGGACAGGCTAGATACGCAGTATTTT. The chain joins TRBV4-1 to TRBJ2-3; TRBD1 aligns across 8 bases. The length of the CDR3 is 14 residues. The germline gives CDR1 MGHRA, CDR2 YSYEKL. Losses at the gene ends were 4 bases for V and 5 bases for J; bases not matched to a gene: 5.

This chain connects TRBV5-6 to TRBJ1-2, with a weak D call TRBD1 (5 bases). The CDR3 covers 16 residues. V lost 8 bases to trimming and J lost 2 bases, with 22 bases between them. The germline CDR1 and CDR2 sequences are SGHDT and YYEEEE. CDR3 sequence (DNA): TGTGCCAGTCGGACGGGGGTGCGGTGGGTAAACTATGGCTACACCTTC. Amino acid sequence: CASRTGVRWVNYGYTF.

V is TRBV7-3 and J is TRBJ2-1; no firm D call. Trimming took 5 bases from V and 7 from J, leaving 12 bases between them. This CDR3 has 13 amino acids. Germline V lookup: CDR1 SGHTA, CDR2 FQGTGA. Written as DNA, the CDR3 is TGTGCCAGCAGCCTAGGCTGGGGTAATGAGCAGTTCTTC. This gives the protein CASSLGWGNEQFF.

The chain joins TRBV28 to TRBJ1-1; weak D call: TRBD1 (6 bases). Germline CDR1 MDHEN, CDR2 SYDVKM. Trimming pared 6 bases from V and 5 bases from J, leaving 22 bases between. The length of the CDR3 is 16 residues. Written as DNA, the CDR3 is TGTGCCAGCAGCCTGGACACAGGGTTGGTTCAGACTGAAGCTTTCTTT. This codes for CASSLDTGLVQTEAFF.

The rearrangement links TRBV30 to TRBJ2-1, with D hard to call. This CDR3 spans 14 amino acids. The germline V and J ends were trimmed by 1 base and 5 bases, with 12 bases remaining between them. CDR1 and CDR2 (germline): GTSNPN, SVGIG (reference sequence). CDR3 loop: CAWSAPWDHNEQFF. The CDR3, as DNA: TGTGCCTGGAGTGCCCCCTGGGATCACAATGAGCAGTTCTTC.

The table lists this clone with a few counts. The CDR3 loop reads CASSMGGRNTDTQYF. In DNA, the CDR3 is TGTGCCAGTAGTATGGGCGGGAGAAACACAGATACGCAGTATTTT. The J gene is TRBJ2-3, the V gene TRBV19, with 7 nucleotides matching TRBD2. V trimming: 3 bases; J trimming: 2 bases; junction bases outside the gene matches: 5. This CDR3 is built from 15 residues. CDR1 and CDR2 from the germline V gene are LNHDA and SQIVND (reference sequence). The variable domain in full, completed from reference TRBV19 and TRBJ2-3, reads DGGITQSPKYLFRKEGQNVTLSCEQNLNHDAMYWYRQDPGQGLRLIYYSQIVNDFQKGDIAEGYSVSREKKESFPLTVTSAQKNPTAFYLCASSMGGRNTDTQYFGPGTRLTVL.

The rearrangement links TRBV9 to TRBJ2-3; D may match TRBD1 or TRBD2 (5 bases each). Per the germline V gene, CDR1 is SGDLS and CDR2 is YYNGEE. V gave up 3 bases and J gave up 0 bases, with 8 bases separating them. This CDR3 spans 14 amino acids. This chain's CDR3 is CASSAGLSTDTQYF. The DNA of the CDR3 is TGTGCCAGCAGCGCGGGGCTTAGCACAGATACGCAGTATTTT.

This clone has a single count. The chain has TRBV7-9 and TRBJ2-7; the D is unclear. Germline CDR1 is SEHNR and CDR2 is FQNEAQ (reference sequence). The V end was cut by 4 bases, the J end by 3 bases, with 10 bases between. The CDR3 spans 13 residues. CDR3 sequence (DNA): TGTGCCAGCAGCTCGGACCCATACTACGAGCAGTACTTC. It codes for CASSSDPYYEQYF.

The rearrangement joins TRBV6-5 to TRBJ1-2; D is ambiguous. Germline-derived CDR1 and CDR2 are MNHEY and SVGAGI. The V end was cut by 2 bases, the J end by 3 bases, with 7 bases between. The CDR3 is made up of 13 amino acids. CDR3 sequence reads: CASSYERDYGYTF. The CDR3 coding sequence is TGTGCCAGCAGTTACGAGCGGGACTATGGCTACACCTTC.

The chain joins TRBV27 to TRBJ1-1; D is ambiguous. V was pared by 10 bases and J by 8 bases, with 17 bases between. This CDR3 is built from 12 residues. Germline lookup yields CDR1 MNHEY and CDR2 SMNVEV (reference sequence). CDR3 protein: CATLRGGQEAFF. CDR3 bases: TGTGCCACCCTCAGAGGCGGGCAGGAAGCTTTCTTT.

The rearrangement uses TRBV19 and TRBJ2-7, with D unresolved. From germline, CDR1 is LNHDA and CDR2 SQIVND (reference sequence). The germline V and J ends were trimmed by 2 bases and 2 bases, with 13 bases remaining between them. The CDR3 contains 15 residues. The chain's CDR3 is CASSIYLGVPYEQYF. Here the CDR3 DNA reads TGTGCCAGTAGTATATACCTCGGTGTCCCCTACGAGCAGTACTTC.

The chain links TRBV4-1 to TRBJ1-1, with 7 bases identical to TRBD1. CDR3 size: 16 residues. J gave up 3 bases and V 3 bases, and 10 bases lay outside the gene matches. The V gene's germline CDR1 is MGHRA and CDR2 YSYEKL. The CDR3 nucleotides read TGCGCCAGCAGCCACGTACAGGGGCGCGTTGACACTGAAGCTTTCTTT. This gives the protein CASSHVQGRVDTEAFF.

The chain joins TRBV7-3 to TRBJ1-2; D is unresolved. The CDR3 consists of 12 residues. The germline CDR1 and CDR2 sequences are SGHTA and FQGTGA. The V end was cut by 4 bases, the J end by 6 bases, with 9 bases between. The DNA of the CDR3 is TGTGCCAGCAGCTCGTCCAGCAATGGCTACACCTTC. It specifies CASSSSSNGYTF.

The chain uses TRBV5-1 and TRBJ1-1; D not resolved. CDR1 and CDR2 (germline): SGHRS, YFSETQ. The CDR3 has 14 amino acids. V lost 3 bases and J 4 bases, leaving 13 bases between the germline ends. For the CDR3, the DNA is TGCGCCAGCAGCTCCAAGGGTCTTGCCACTGAAGCTTTCTTT. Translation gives CASSSKGLATEAFF.

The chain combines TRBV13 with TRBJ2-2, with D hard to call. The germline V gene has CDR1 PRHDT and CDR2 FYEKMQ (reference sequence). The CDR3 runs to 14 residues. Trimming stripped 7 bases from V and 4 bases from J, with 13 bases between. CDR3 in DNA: TGTGCCAGCAACGGCAGACTCTCCACCGGGGAGCTGTTTTTT. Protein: CASNGRLSTGELFF.

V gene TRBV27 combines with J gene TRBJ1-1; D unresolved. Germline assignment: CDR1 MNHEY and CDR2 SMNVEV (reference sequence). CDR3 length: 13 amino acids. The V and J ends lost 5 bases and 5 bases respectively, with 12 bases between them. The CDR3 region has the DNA TGTGCCAGCAGTCCAAGCGGGGTTACTGAAGCTTTCTTT. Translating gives CASSPSGVTEAFF.

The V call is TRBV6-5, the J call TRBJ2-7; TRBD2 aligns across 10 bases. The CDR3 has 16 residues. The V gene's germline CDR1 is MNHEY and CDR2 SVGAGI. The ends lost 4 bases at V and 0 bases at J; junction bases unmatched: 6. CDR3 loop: CASSSGTSESSYEQYF. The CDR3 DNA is TGTGCCAGCAGTTCGGGGACTAGCGAGAGCTCCTACGAGCAGTACTTC.

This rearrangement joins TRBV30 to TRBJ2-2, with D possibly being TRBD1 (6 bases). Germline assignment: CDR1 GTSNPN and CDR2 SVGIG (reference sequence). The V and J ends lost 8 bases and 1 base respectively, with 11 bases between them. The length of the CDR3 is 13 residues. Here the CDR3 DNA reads TGTGCCAGGGGGTACTTGAACACCGGGGAGCTGTTTTTT. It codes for CARGYLNTGELFF.